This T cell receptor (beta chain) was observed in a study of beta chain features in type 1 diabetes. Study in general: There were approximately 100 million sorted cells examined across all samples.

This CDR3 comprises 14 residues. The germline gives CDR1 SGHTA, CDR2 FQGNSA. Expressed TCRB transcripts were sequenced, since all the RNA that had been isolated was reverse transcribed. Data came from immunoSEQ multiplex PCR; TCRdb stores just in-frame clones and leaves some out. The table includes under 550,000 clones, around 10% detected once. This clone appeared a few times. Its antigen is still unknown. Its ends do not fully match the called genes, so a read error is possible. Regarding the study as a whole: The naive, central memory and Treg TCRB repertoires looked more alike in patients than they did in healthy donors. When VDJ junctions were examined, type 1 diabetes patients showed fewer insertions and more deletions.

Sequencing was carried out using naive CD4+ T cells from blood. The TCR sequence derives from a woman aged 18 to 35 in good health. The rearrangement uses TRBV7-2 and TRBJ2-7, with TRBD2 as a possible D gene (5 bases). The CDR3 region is CASSSGWTAGKRDF. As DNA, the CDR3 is TGTGCCAGCAGCTCCGGTTGGACGGCCGGGAAGAGGGACTTC.